The rows below give T cell receptor beta chains drawn from one sample of a study of T cell changes during pregnancy in multiple sclerosis. Produced via immunoSEQ multiplex PCR; TCRdb's table is partial and in-frame only. This sample yields 20,000 to 25,000 clones, of which 70% to 90% are seen a single time; approximately 1.2% belongs to the top ten. Sample: CD4+ T cells from peripheral blood mononuclear cells, taken in the first trimester of pregnancy. Receptor source: a female donor in good health, enrolled as a control in a pregnancy study. Both conserved end residues are part of each CDR3. D genes are given only for firm matches. Size values are once, few and many counts, or a class for expanded clones, and some rows have none.

V gene,clone size,J gene,D gene,CDR3 protein,CDR3 DNA
TRBV6-5,NA,TRBJ1-1,TRBD1,CASSLGQGLSTEAFF,TGTGCCAGCAGTTTGGGACAGGGTCTTAGCACTGAAGCTTTCTTT
TRBV14,NA,TRBJ1-2,NA,CASSPRGFNYGYTF,TGTGCCAGCAGCCCCAGAGGCTTTAACTATGGCTACACCTTC
TRBV13,NA,TRBJ2-2,NA,CASSLDLQGRTGELFF,TGTGCCAGCAGCTTAGATCTCCAGGGCAGGACCGGGGAGCTGTTTTTT
TRBV4-1,NA,TRBJ1-2,NA,CASSQAVNYGYTF,TGCGCCAGCAGCCAAGCGGTGAACTATGGCTACACCTTC
TRBV9,NA,TRBJ2-7,NA,CASSVAADHYEQYF,TGTGCCAGCAGCGTAGCGGCGGATCACTACGAGCAGTACTTC
TRBV5-1,once,TRBJ1-2,TRBD1,CASSTTGGDYGYTF,TGCGCCAGCAGCACAACAGGGGGCGACTATGGCTACACCTTC
TRBV7-9,NA,TRBJ1-6,NA,CASSLKDSSYNSPLHF,TGTGCCAGCAGCTTAAAGGACAGCTCCTATAATTCACCCCTCCACTTT
TRBV9,few,TRBJ1-3,NA,CASSVGEASGNTIYF,TGTGCCAGCAGCGTAGGAGAGGCCTCTGGAAACACCATATATTTT
TRBV15,NA,TRBJ2-5,NA,CATSRDGQETQYF,TGTGCCACCAGCAGAGACGGCCAAGAGACCCAGTACTTC
TRBV7-9,NA,TRBJ1-2,NA,CASSLKGGHYGYTF,TGTGCCAGCAGCTTAAAAGGGGGTCACTATGGCTACACCTTC
TRBV19,NA,TRBJ2-7,TRBD1,CASSIGDRRFSYEQYF,TGTGCCAGTAGTATAGGGGACAGGCGTTTCTCCTACGAGCAGTACTTC
TRBV27,few,TRBJ1-2,TRBD1,CASSWDPQGAQGYTF,TGTGCCAGCAGCTGGGACCCCCAGGGGGCACAAGGCTACACCTTC
TRBV27,NA,TRBJ1-6,NA,CASRSEKTYNSPLHF,TGTGCCAGCAGGTCCGAGAAAACCTATAATTCACCCCTCCACTTT
TRBV28,NA,TRBJ1-2,NA,CASSPLLQGFRGYGYTF,TGTGCCAGCAGTCCATTACTACAGGGATTTAGGGGCTATGGCTACACCTTC
TRBV6-6,NA,TRBJ1-2,NA,CASSQQGKGGYTF,TGTGCCAGCAGTCAACAGGGAAAGGGTGGCTACACCTTC
TRBV7-9,NA,TRBJ1-5,TRBD1,CASSLWNRTGQKGPQHF,TGTGCCAGCAGCTTATGGAATCGGACAGGGCAAAAAGGTCCCCAGCATTTT
TRBV9,NA,TRBJ2-7,NA,CASSTTGNREQYF,TGTGCCAGCAGCACCACAGGGAACCGCGAGCAGTACTTC
TRBV11-2,NA,TRBJ1-4,NA,CASSRWPGLATNEKLFF,TGTGCCAGCAGCCGCTGGCCAGGGCTTGCAACTAATGAAAAACTGTTTTTT
TRBV5-1,once,TRBJ2-5,NA,CASSSASVPQETQYF,TGCGCCAGCAGCTCGGCTAGCGTACCCCAAGAGACCCAGTACTTC
TRBV5-1,NA,TRBJ1-1,TRBD1,CASRLGDRNTEAFF,TGCGCCAGCCGCCTCGGGGACAGGAACACTGAAGCTTTCTTT
TRBV6-5,NA,TRBJ1-2,TRBD1,CASTTGQGAPHGYTF,TGTGCCAGCACCACGGGACAGGGGGCCCCCCATGGCTACACCTTC
TRBV7-8,NA,TRBJ1-1,NA,CASSQGGEAFF,TGTGCCAGCAGCCAGGGAGGGGAAGCTTTCTTT
TRBV12-2,NA,TRBJ2-1,NA,CASRLVVAGWEHDEQFF,TGTGCAAGTCGCTTAGTGGTAGCGGGGTGGGAACACGATGAGCAGTTCTTC
TRBV14,NA,TRBJ2-3,TRBD2,CASSQLAGKRTDTQYF,TGTGCCAGCAGCCAACTAGCGGGGAAACGCACAGATACGCAGTATTTT
TRBV5-1,NA,TRBJ2-3,NA,CASSFTGTDTQYF,TGCGCCAGCAGCTTTACAGGCACAGATACGCAGTATTTT
TRBV27,NA,TRBJ2-4,NA,CASSYRNIQYF,TGTGCCAGCAGTTACAGGAACATTCAGTACTTC
TRBV7-3,NA,TRBJ2-1,NA,CASSSLGGGGNEQFF,TGTGCCAGCAGCTCCCTAGGGGGGGGAGGGAATGAGCAGTTCTTC
TRBV7-8,NA,TRBJ2-3,TRBD2,CASSLTSGTDTQYF,TGTGCCAGCAGCTTAACTAGCGGCACAGATACGCAGTATTTT
TRBV7-2,NA,TRBJ2-2,TRBD1,CASSHRQGNTGELFF,TGTGCCAGCAGCCATCGACAGGGGAACACCGGGGAGCTGTTTTTT
TRBV29-1,NA,TRBJ2-7,TRBD1,CSVGDRSYEQYF,TGCAGCGTTGGGGACAGGTCCTACGAGCAGTACTTC
TRBV6-5,NA,TRBJ2-2,TRBD2,CASSTSESGELFF,TGTGCCAGCAGTACTAGCGAGTCCGGGGAGCTGTTTTTT
TRBV15,NA,TRBJ2-7,TRBD2,CATSTPRSGARSYEQYF,TGTGCCACCAGCACGCCTCGTAGCGGGGCCCGCTCCTACGAGCAGTACTTC
TRBV7-6,NA,TRBJ1-6,TRBD1,CASSKGQRSSPLHF,TGTGCCAGCAGCAAGGGACAGCGGAGTTCACCCCTCCACTTT
TRBV7-9,NA,TRBJ2-5,NA,CASSFTKAGETQYF,TGTGCCAGCAGCTTCACTAAGGCCGGGGAGACCCAGTACTTC
TRBV13,once,TRBJ2-7,NA,CASARGDSPYEQYF,TGTGCCAGCGCTCGAGGGGACTCCCCCTACGAGCAGTACTTC
TRBV27,NA,TRBJ1-1,NA,CASSLYIGGTEAFF,TGTGCCAGCAGTTTATATATCGGTGGCACTGAAGCTTTCTTT
TRBV10-1,NA,TRBJ2-1,TRBD2,CASTELAGAEGEQFF,TGCGCCAGCACTGAACTAGCGGGGGCCGAAGGTGAGCAGTTCTTC
TRBV15,NA,TRBJ1-2,NA,CATSRDSVGYTF,TGTGCCACCAGCAGAGATAGTGTAGGCTACACCTTC
TRBV18,NA,TRBJ2-2,TRBD1,CASSQTGVATGELFF,TGTGCCAGCTCACAGACAGGGGTTGCCACCGGGGAGCTGTTTTTT
TRBV11-2,NA,TRBJ1-1,NA,CASSVTGNTEAFF,TGTGCCAGCAGCGTGACGGGGAACACTGAAGCTTTCTTT
TRBV19,NA,TRBJ2-7,NA,CASSIDSPYEQYF,TGTGCCAGTAGTATCGACAGCCCCTACGAGCAGTACTTC
TRBV7-9,NA,TRBJ2-5,TRBD2,CASSLDFSGKRETQYF,TGTGCCAGCAGCTTAGACTTTAGCGGGAAAAGGGAGACCCAGTACTTC
TRBV14,NA,TRBJ1-2,NA,CASSQGQAIFYGYTF,TGTGCCAGCAGCCAAGGACAGGCAATCTTCTATGGCTACACCTTC
TRBV7-8,NA,TRBJ1-3,NA,CASSLVTIGGAGGNTIYF,TGTGCCAGCAGCTTAGTCACAATAGGGGGGGCAGGTGGAAACACCATATATTTT
TRBV5-1,once,TRBJ1-1,TRBD1,CASRPLQGAGGTEAFF,TGCGCCAGCAGACCGTTACAGGGGGCAGGCGGAACTGAAGCTTTCTTT
TRBV6-1,NA,TRBJ2-5,NA,CASSESGGGDYQETQYF,TGTGCCAGCAGTGAAAGCGGAGGGGGCGATTATCAGGAGACCCAGTACTTC
TRBV7-8,NA,TRBJ2-5,TRBD1,CASSLGTGAGETQYF,TGTGCCAGCAGCTTAGGGACAGGGGCCGGGGAGACCCAGTACTTC